A selection of T cell receptor beta chains follows, all from one sample in a study of blood T cell repertoires in COVID-19. Some clones are missing from TCRdb's copy, which holds only in-frame ones; the method was immunoSEQ multiplex PCR. The sample includes fewer than 250,000 clones, approximately 90% seen only once; the top ten take roughly 0.69%. The source material was peripheral blood. These receptors were taken from a man in his forties with acute or convalescent COVID-19. Each CDR3 is given with its conserved first and last residue. The D gene is left open where the match is weak. The listing skips clone size in some rows; elsewhere it reads once, few, many or a size class.

J gene: TRBJ2-7; D gene: -; clone size: -; V gene: TRBV7-9; CDR3 length: 14; CDR3 protein: CASSFGQGRSEQYF; CDR3 DNA: TGTGCCAGCAGCTTCGGCCAGGGTAGGAGCGAGCAGTACTTC
J gene: TRBJ2-7; D gene: -; clone size: -; V gene: TRBV10-3; CDR3 length: 15; CDR3 protein: CAISSQTDLSYEQYF; CDR3 DNA: TGTGCCATCAGCAGTCAAACAGATCTCTCCTACGAGCAGTACTTC
J gene: TRBJ2-7; D gene: TRBD1; clone size: few; V gene: TRBV6-5; CDR3 length: 14; CDR3 protein: CASKSQGTSYEQYF; CDR3 DNA: TGTGCCAGCAAGTCACAGGGGACCTCCTACGAGCAGTACTTC
J gene: TRBJ1-1; D gene: TRBD1; clone size: -; V gene: TRBV5-4; CDR3 length: 14; CDR3 protein: CASSNRDRNTEAFF; CDR3 DNA: TGTGCCAGCAGCAACCGGGACAGGAACACTGAAGCTTTCTTT
J gene: TRBJ1-2; D gene: TRBD1; clone size: once; V gene: TRBV6-5; CDR3 length: 15; CDR3 protein: CASSYSGQGRGGYTF; CDR3 DNA: TGTGCCAGCAGTTACTCCGGACAGGGTAGGGGGGGCTACACCTTC
J gene: TRBJ2-7; D gene: TRBD2; clone size: few; V gene: TRBV5-1; CDR3 length: 13; CDR3 protein: CASSPSGSYEQYF; CDR3 DNA: TGCGCCAGCAGCCCTAGCGGCTCCTACGAGCAGTACTTC
J gene: TRBJ2-5; D gene: -; clone size: once; V gene: TRBV5-1; CDR3 length: 14; CDR3 protein: CASSLTLTGETQYF; CDR3 DNA: TGCGCCAGCAGCTTGACCCTAACAGGGGAGACCCAGTACTTC
J gene: TRBJ1-2; D gene: -; clone size: once; V gene: TRBV5-1; CDR3 length: 15; CDR3 protein: CASSLVWGPGYGYTF; CDR3 DNA: TGCGCCAGCAGCTTGGTTTGGGGCCCGGGCTATGGCTACACCTTC
J gene: TRBJ2-4; D gene: -; clone size: -; V gene: TRBV7-2; CDR3 length: 15; CDR3 protein: CASSSGFGVKNIQYF; CDR3 DNA: TGTGCCAGCAGCTCAGGGTTTGGGGTCAAAAACATTCAGTACTTC
J gene: TRBJ2-7; D gene: -; clone size: -; V gene: TRBV11-2; CDR3 length: 12; CDR3 protein: CASGRGYYEQYF; CDR3 DNA: TGTGCCAGCGGAAGGGGCTACTACGAGCAGTACTTC
J gene: TRBJ2-1; D gene: -; clone size: -; V gene: TRBV6-2/TRBV6-3; CDR3 length: 11; CDR3 protein: CASSNRVEQFF; CDR3 DNA: TGTGCCAGCAGCAACCGCGTTGAGCAGTTCTTC
J gene: TRBJ2-5; D gene: -; clone size: -; V gene: TRBV7-2; CDR3 length: 17; CDR3 protein: CASSLRGGRKNQETQYF; CDR3 DNA: TGTGCCAGCAGCTTAAGGGGGGGTCGAAAAAACCAAGAGACCCAGTACTTC
J gene: TRBJ1-5; D gene: -; clone size: -; V gene: TRBV10-1; CDR3 length: 12; CDR3 protein: CASSSTGRPQHF; CDR3 DNA: TGCGCCAGCAGCTCAACAGGGCGGCCCCAGCATTTT
J gene: TRBJ1-5; D gene: TRBD1; clone size: -; V gene: TRBV19; CDR3 length: 17; CDR3 protein: CASSVIPGTGSNQPQHF; CDR3 DNA: TGTGCCAGTAGTGTGATCCCCGGGACAGGTAGCAATCAGCCCCAGCATTTT
J gene: TRBJ2-7; D gene: -; clone size: -; V gene: TRBV5-1; CDR3 length: 14; CDR3 protein: CASSYGGSPLEQYF; CDR3 DNA: TGCGCCAGCAGCTATGGGGGCAGTCCGTTGGAGCAGTACTTC
J gene: TRBJ1-2; D gene: TRBD1; clone size: -; V gene: TRBV27; CDR3 length: 16; CDR3 protein: CASSVISTGSYYGYTF; CDR3 DNA: TGTGCCAGCAGCGTAATATCGACAGGGAGCTACTATGGCTACACCTTC
J gene: TRBJ2-2; D gene: -; clone size: -; V gene: TRBV5-6; CDR3 length: 16; CDR3 protein: CASSSVLQDVPGELFF; CDR3 DNA: TGTGCCAGCAGCTCCGTACTGCAGGATGTACCCGGGGAGCTGTTTTTT
J gene: TRBJ2-1; D gene: TRBD2; clone size: -; V gene: TRBV6-1; CDR3 length: 14; CDR3 protein: CASSEGTSSYEQFF; CDR3 DNA: TGTGCCAGCAGTGAGGGGACTAGCAGCTATGAGCAGTTCTTC
J gene: TRBJ2-7; D gene: -; clone size: -; V gene: TRBV7-2; CDR3 length: 14; CDR3 protein: CASSLPHPAYEQYF; CDR3 DNA: TGTGCCAGCAGCTTACCGCACCCGGCCTACGAGCAGTACTTC
J gene: TRBJ2-7; D gene: TRBD2; clone size: -; V gene: TRBV7-2; CDR3 length: 15; CDR3 protein: CASSLGGTSAYEQYF; CDR3 DNA: TGTGCCAGCAGCTTAGGAGGGACTAGCGCCTACGAGCAGTACTTC
J gene: TRBJ2-5; D gene: -; clone size: -; V gene: TRBV10-1; CDR3 length: 18; CDR3 protein: CASSETGTPLWRTETQYF; CDR3 DNA: TGCGCCAGCAGTGAGACCGGGACTCCCCTTTGGAGGACAGAGACCCAGTACTTC
J gene: TRBJ2-7; D gene: TRBD2; clone size: -; V gene: TRBV7-2; CDR3 length: 16; CDR3 protein: CASSLGRTSGKYEQYF; CDR3 DNA: TGTGCCAGCAGCTTAGGGCGGACTAGCGGGAAGTACGAGCAGTACTTC
J gene: TRBJ1-3; D gene: -; clone size: -; V gene: TRBV5-4; CDR3 length: 15; CDR3 protein: CASSLYASSGNTIYF; CDR3 DNA: TGTGCCAGCAGCTTGTACGCCAGCTCTGGAAACACCATATATTTT
J gene: TRBJ1-2; D gene: TRBD1; clone size: -; V gene: TRBV9; CDR3 length: 15; CDR3 protein: CASSVEGADYYGYTF; CDR3 DNA: TGTGCCAGCAGCGTAGAGGGGGCCGACTACTATGGCTACACCTTC
J gene: TRBJ2-7; D gene: -; clone size: -; V gene: TRBV5-5; CDR3 length: 13; CDR3 protein: CASRAAGGYEQYF; CDR3 DNA: TGTGCCAGTCGAGCCGCTGGGGGGTACGAGCAGTACTTC
J gene: TRBJ2-5; D gene: -; clone size: -; V gene: TRBV20-1; CDR3 length: 15; CDR3 protein: CSASPATGRKETQYF; CDR3 DNA: TGCAGTGCCAGTCCCGCGACAGGACGGAAAGAGACCCAGTACTTC
J gene: TRBJ1-2; D gene: -; clone size: -; V gene: TRBV28; CDR3 length: 12; CDR3 protein: CASSSPGYGYTF; CDR3 DNA: TGTGCCAGCAGTTCCCCCGGGTATGGCTACACCTTC
J gene: TRBJ1-2; D gene: -; clone size: -; V gene: TRBV11-2; CDR3 length: 13; CDR3 protein: CASSSGTKNGYTF; CDR3 DNA: TGTGCCAGCAGCTCCGGGACAAAGAATGGCTACACCTTC
J gene: TRBJ1-2; D gene: TRBD1; clone size: -; V gene: TRBV19; CDR3 length: 14; CDR3 protein: CASSRDSFFFGYTF; CDR3 DNA: TGTGCCAGTAGCCGGGACAGTTTCTTTTTTGGCTACACCTTC
J gene: TRBJ2-3; D gene: TRBD2; clone size: -; V gene: TRBV7-8; CDR3 length: 18; CDR3 protein: CASSLPLAGATSTDTQYF; CDR3 DNA: TGTGCCAGCAGCTTACCTCTAGCGGGAGCTACTAGCACAGATACGCAGTATTTT
J gene: TRBJ2-2; D gene: TRBD1; clone size: -; V gene: TRBV11-1; CDR3 length: 14; CDR3 protein: CASRRTGNTGELFF; CDR3 DNA: TGTGCCAGCCGAAGGACAGGGAACACCGGGGAGCTGTTTTTT
J gene: TRBJ1-1; D gene: -; clone size: few; V gene: TRBV10-1; CDR3 length: 15; CDR3 protein: CASSEYLTGNTEAFF; CDR3 DNA: TGCGCCAGCAGTGAGTACCTGACAGGTAACACTGAAGCTTTCTTT
J gene: TRBJ1-3; D gene: TRBD1; clone size: once; V gene: TRBV4-3; CDR3 length: 16; CDR3 protein: CASSQVTTGRGNTIYF; CDR3 DNA: TGCGCCAGCAGCCAAGTGACGACAGGGAGAGGAAACACCATATATTTT
J gene: TRBJ2-3; D gene: -; clone size: -; V gene: TRBV7-2; CDR3 length: 12; CDR3 protein: CASTLSADTQYF; CDR3 DNA: TGTGCCAGCACTCTGAGCGCAGATACGCAGTATTTT
J gene: TRBJ1-6; D gene: TRBD1; clone size: -; V gene: TRBV5-6; CDR3 length: 15; CDR3 protein: CASSFLQGDNSPLRF; CDR3 DNA: TGTGCCAGCAGCTTCTTACAGGGGGATAATTCACCCCTCCGCTTT
J gene: TRBJ1-4; D gene: TRBD1; clone size: -; V gene: TRBV5-4; CDR3 length: 14; CDR3 protein: CASSPDRVTEKLFF; CDR3 DNA: TGTGCCAGCAGCCCCGACAGGGTTACTGAAAAACTGTTTTTT
J gene: TRBJ2-7; D gene: -; clone size: few; V gene: TRBV5-1; CDR3 length: 15; CDR3 protein: CASSLGGVPLYEQYF; CDR3 DNA: TGCGCCAGCAGCTTAGGAGGGGTACCTCTATACGAGCAGTACTTC
J gene: TRBJ1-2; D gene: -; clone size: -; V gene: TRBV12-3/TRBV12-4; CDR3 length: 13; CDR3 protein: CASSFGGGDGYTF; CDR3 DNA: TGTGCCAGCAGTTTTGGAGGGGGGGATGGCTACACCTTC
J gene: TRBJ1-2; D gene: TRBD1; clone size: few; V gene: TRBV19; CDR3 length: 13; CDR3 protein: CASEDNYRGGYTF; CDR3 DNA: TGTGCCAGTGAGGATAACTACAGGGGAGGCTACACCTTC
J gene: TRBJ2-3; D gene: -; clone size: -; V gene: TRBV5-1; CDR3 length: 15; CDR3 protein: CASSLGQGPTDTQYF; CDR3 DNA: TGCGCCAGCAGCTTGGGGCAGGGTCCCACAGATACGCAGTATTTT